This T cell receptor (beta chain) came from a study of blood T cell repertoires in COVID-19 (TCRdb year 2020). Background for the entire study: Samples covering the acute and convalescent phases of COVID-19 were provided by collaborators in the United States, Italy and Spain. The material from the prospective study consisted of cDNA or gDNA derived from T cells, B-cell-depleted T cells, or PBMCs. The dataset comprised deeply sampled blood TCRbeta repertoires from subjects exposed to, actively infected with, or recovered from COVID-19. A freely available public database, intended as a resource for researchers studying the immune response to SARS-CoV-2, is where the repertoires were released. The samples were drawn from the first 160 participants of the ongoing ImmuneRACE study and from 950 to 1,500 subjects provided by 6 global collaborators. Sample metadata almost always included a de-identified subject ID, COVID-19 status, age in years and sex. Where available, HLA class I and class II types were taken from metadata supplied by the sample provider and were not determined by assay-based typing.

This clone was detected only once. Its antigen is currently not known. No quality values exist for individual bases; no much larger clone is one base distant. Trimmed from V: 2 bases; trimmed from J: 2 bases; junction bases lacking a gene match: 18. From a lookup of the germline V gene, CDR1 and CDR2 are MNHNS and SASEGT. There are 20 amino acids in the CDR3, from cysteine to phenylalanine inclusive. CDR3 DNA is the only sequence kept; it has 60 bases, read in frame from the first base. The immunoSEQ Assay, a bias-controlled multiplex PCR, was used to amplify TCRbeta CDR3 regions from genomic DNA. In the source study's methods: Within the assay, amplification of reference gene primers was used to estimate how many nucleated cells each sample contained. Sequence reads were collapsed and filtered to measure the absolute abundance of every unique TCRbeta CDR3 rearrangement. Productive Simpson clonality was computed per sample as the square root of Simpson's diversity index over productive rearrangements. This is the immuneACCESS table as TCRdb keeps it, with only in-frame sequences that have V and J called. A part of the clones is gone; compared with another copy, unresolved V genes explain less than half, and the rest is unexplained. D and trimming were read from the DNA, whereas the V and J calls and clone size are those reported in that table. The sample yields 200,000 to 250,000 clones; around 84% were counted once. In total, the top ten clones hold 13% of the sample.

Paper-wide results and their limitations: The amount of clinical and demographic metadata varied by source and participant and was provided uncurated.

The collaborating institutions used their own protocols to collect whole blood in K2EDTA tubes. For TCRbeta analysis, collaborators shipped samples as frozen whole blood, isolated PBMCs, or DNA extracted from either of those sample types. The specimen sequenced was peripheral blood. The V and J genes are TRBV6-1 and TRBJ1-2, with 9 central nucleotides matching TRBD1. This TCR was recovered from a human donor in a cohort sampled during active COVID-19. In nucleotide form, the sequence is TGTGCCAGCAGTGAATCCCCCTTCCTGACCCCCGGGACAGGGAACTATGGCTACACCTTC. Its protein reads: CASSESPFLTPGTGNYGYTF.